These 5 T cell receptor beta chains came from one sample sequenced in a study of shared clonotypes between healthy human individuals. Some clones are missing from TCRdb's copy, which holds only in-frame ones; the method was immunoSEQ multiplex PCR. The repertoire holds roughly 640,000 clones, about 96% seen once, with roughly 0.05% in the top ten. The sample consisted of naive CD4+ T cells sorted from blood. Subset described: CD45RA+ positively selected. The receptors were sampled from a woman under 40 in good health.

The chain recombines TRBV6-5 with TRBJ2-1, with D possibly TRBD1 on 6 matching bases. The CDR3 spans 11 residues. The ends were cut back, 8 bases at V and 4 bases at J, with 6 bases in the middle. CDR1 and CDR2 (germline): MNHEY, SVGAGI. CDR3 protein: CASQGYNEQFF. For the CDR3, the DNA is TGTGCCAGCCAGGGGTACAATGAGCAGTTCTTC.

The CDR3, as DNA: TGTGCCAGCAGCGTAGAATCTGGGCACCGTGGGTATTCACCCCTCCACTTT. Translating it yields CASSVESGHRGYSPLHF. V usage is TRBV9 and J usage is TRBJ1-6; D ambiguous. The CDR3 runs to 17 residues. V was cut by 0 bases and J by 8 bases, with 18 bases left in between. Germline-derived CDR1 and CDR2 are SGDLS and YYNGEE.

This sequence joins TRBV7-8 and TRBJ2-6; D ambiguous. With 5 bases removed from V and 3 bases from J, the gap between germline ends came to 11 bases. From germline, CDR1 is SGHVS and CDR2 FQNEAQ. This CDR3 has 15 amino acids. The CDR3 DNA follows: TGTGCCAGCAGCCTGCCAGTCGGTGGGGCCAACGTCCTGACTTTC. Translated: CASSLPVGGANVLTF.

The chain combines TRBV19 with TRBJ2-3; 7 positions match TRBD1. Trimming cost V 9 bases and J 6 bases; bases outside gene matches: 9. Looked up from germline, CDR1 is LNHDA and CDR2 is SQIVND (reference sequence). This CDR3 has 13 residues. CDR3 in DNA: TGTGCCAGACGACAGGGCCCAACGGATACGCAGTATTTT. Protein product: CARRQGPTDTQYF.

V gene TRBV5-5 combines with J gene TRBJ2-2; 13 nucleotides match TRBD2. The CDR3 length is 18 residues. The V segment lost 4 bases and the J segment 6 bases; nucleotides outside the gene matches: 12. The V gene's germline CDR1 is SGHKS and CDR2 YYEKEE (reference sequence). DNA of the CDR3: TGTGCCAGCAGCACGCTCCGGACTAGCGGGAGAGGATCCGGGGAGCTGTTTTTT. It translates to CASSTLRTSGRGSGELFF.